These T cell receptor beta chains were read from a single sample in a study of blood T cell repertoires in COVID-19. Assay used: immunoSEQ multiplex PCR; TCRdb lists only in-frame clones, some missing. The profile shows some 10,000 clones, about four fifths of them singletons. Sequenced material: peripheral blood. These receptor sequences come from a man aged 50 to 59 with active COVID-19. Both conserved end residues are part of each CDR3. D genes are given only for firm matches. The size of a clone is reported for some rows only, either as once, few or many, or as a class for expanded clones.

V gene: TRBV19; D gene: TRBD2; clone size: .; J gene: TRBJ2-1; CDR3 DNA: TGTGCCACCGCCGGGACTAGCGGCATCAATGAGCAGTTCTTC; CDR3 protein: CATAGTSGINEQFF
V gene: TRBV5-1; D gene: TRBD2; clone size: .; J gene: TRBJ2-1; CDR3 DNA: TGCGCCAGCAGCGCATCTACTAGCGGGGTAATCTACAATGAGCAGTTCTTC; CDR3 protein: CASSASTSGVIYNEQFF
V gene: TRBV5-1; D gene: TRBD2; clone size: .; J gene: TRBJ2-1; CDR3 DNA: TGCGCCAGCAGCTGCCGACTAGCGGGATTTGATGAGCAGTTCTTC; CDR3 protein: CASSCRLAGFDEQFF
V gene: TRBV24-1; D gene: TRBD2; clone size: .; J gene: TRBJ2-1; CDR3 DNA: TGTGCCACCAGTGACTTAGCGGGGGGGGGCAATGAGCAGTTCTTC; CDR3 protein: CATSDLAGGGNEQFF
V gene: TRBV2; D gene: .; clone size: .; J gene: TRBJ2-1; CDR3 DNA: TGTGCCAGCAGAAAGGCGGGGAGCTCCTACAATGAGCAGTTCTTC; CDR3 protein: CASRKAGSSYNEQFF
V gene: TRBV24-1; D gene: TRBD2; clone size: .; J gene: TRBJ2-2; CDR3 DNA: TGTGCCACCGGGACTAGTAGTACCGGGGAGCTGTTTTTT; CDR3 protein: CATGTSSTGELFF
V gene: TRBV3-1/TRBV3-2; D gene: .; clone size: .; J gene: TRBJ2-7; CDR3 DNA: TGTGCCAGCAGCCAAGATAACGGTCACGAGCAGTACTTC; CDR3 protein: CASSQDNGHEQYF
V gene: TRBV28; D gene: .; clone size: .; J gene: TRBJ1-4; CDR3 DNA: TGTGCCAGCAGTTTATCTGTGCAAGAAGGGGCAACTAATGAAAAACTGTTTTTT; CDR3 protein: CASSLSVQEGATNEKLFF
V gene: TRBV14; D gene: .; clone size: .; J gene: TRBJ2-1; CDR3 DNA: TGTGCCAGCAGCCAAGGGGCACGGCATGAGCAGTTCTTC; CDR3 protein: CASSQGARHEQFF
V gene: TRBV30; D gene: .; clone size: .; J gene: TRBJ1-6; CDR3 DNA: TGTGCCTGGAGGGGGCAGGGTGGGAATTCACCCCTCCACTTT; CDR3 protein: CAWRGQGGNSPLHF
V gene: TRBV9; D gene: TRBD2; clone size: .; J gene: TRBJ2-1; CDR3 DNA: TGTGCCAGCAGCTCGGGACTAGCGGGGTTCAGTGAGCAGTTCTTC; CDR3 protein: CASSSGLAGFSEQFF
V gene: TRBV13; D gene: .; clone size: .; J gene: TRBJ1-1; CDR3 DNA: TGTGCCAGCAGCCCCCCCTCTGGACACGCGGTCCCTGAAGCTTTCTTT; CDR3 protein: CASSPPSGHAVPEAFF
V gene: TRBV7-9; D gene: TRBD2; clone size: .; J gene: TRBJ2-7; CDR3 DNA: TGTGCCAGCAGCCCACCGACTAGCGGGAGGACCTACGAGCAGTACTTC; CDR3 protein: CASSPPTSGRTYEQYF
V gene: TRBV13; D gene: .; clone size: .; J gene: TRBJ2-1; CDR3 DNA: TGTGCCAGCAGCTTAACAGGGTACTACAATGAGCAGTTCTTC; CDR3 protein: CASSLTGYYNEQFF
V gene: TRBV13; D gene: TRBD2; clone size: .; J gene: TRBJ2-1; CDR3 DNA: TGTGCCAGCAGCCACACTAGCGGGAGAGGCAATGAGCAGTTCTTC; CDR3 protein: CASSHTSGRGNEQFF
V gene: TRBV12-3/TRBV12-4; D gene: .; clone size: .; J gene: TRBJ2-1; CDR3 DNA: TGTGCCAGCAGTCTAAATGAGCAGTTCTTC; CDR3 protein: CASSLNEQFF
V gene: TRBV28; D gene: TRBD2; clone size: .; J gene: TRBJ2-1; CDR3 DNA: TGTGCCAGCAGTTTCCCAGCTAGCGGGACCTACAATGAGCAGTTCTTC; CDR3 protein: CASSFPASGTYNEQFF
V gene: TRBV5-6; D gene: .; clone size: .; J gene: TRBJ2-2; CDR3 DNA: TGTGCCAGCAGCTTCCTGACAGCCGCGGGGGAGCTGTTTTTT; CDR3 protein: CASSFLTAAGELFF
V gene: TRBV28; D gene: .; clone size: .; J gene: TRBJ2-1; CDR3 DNA: TGTGCCAGCAGTACCCGGTGGCGGAGCTACAATGAGCAGTTCTTC; CDR3 protein: CASSTRWRSYNEQFF
V gene: TRBV19; D gene: TRBD2; clone size: large; J gene: TRBJ2-1; CDR3 DNA: TGTGCCAGTAGTAAGGGACTAGCGGGAGGGGATGAGCAGTTCTTC; CDR3 protein: CASSKGLAGGDEQFF
V gene: TRBV28; D gene: .; clone size: .; J gene: TRBJ2-7; CDR3 DNA: TGTGCCAGCAGTTTATGGGCCACTGAGGTATCCTACGAGCAGTACTTC; CDR3 protein: CASSLWATEVSYEQYF
V gene: TRBV29-1; D gene: TRBD1; clone size: .; J gene: TRBJ2-5; CDR3 DNA: TGCAGCGTTGAAGGGGCCCCGGGACAGGGAAGCCGAGAGACCCAGTACTTC; CDR3 protein: CSVEGAPGQGSRETQYF
V gene: TRBV9; D gene: .; clone size: .; J gene: TRBJ1-1; CDR3 DNA: TGTGCCAGCAGCGTAAGCCACCCGAACACTGAAGCTTTCTTT; CDR3 protein: CASSVSHPNTEAFF
V gene: TRBV4-1; D gene: .; clone size: .; J gene: TRBJ1-5; CDR3 DNA: TGCGCCAGCAGCCAAGTCGCGGGGGGCGGTCAGCCCCAGCATTTT; CDR3 protein: CASSQVAGGGQPQHF
V gene: TRBV4-1; D gene: .; clone size: .; J gene: TRBJ2-1; CDR3 DNA: TGCGCCAGCAGCCAAGATGCAGGGATGGAGCAGTTCTTC; CDR3 protein: CASSQDAGMEQFF
V gene: TRBV5-4; D gene: .; clone size: .; J gene: TRBJ2-5; CDR3 DNA: TGTGCCAGCAGCTCACAAGAGACCCAGTACTTC; CDR3 protein: CASSSQETQYF
V gene: TRBV29-1; D gene: .; clone size: .; J gene: TRBJ1-2; CDR3 DNA: TGCAGCGTTTGGGGCGATAGAGGCTACACCTTC; CDR3 protein: CSVWGDRGYTF
V gene: TRBV11-2; D gene: TRBD1; clone size: .; J gene: TRBJ2-1; CDR3 DNA: TGTGCCAGCAGCTTAAGAGGTCAGGGGGCCTTCTACAATGAGCAGTTCTTC; CDR3 protein: CASSLRGQGAFYNEQFF
V gene: TRBV19; D gene: TRBD2; clone size: .; J gene: TRBJ2-7; CDR3 DNA: TGTGCCAGTAGTATCAGCGGGGCCTCCTACGAGCAGTACTTC; CDR3 protein: CASSISGASYEQYF
V gene: TRBV6-2/TRBV6-3; D gene: .; clone size: .; J gene: TRBJ1-5; CDR3 DNA: TGTGCCAGCAGTTACTTAAATCAGCCCCAGCATTTT; CDR3 protein: CASSYLNQPQHF
V gene: TRBV27; D gene: TRBD1; clone size: .; J gene: TRBJ2-1; CDR3 DNA: TGTGCCAGCAGTACGGACAGGGTCCATTTAGCCGGCGATGAGCAGTTCTTC; CDR3 protein: CASSTDRVHLAGDEQFF
V gene: TRBV25-1; D gene: TRBD2; clone size: .; J gene: TRBJ2-5; CDR3 DNA: TGTGCCAGCAGTAATAGGGACTACCCGTTCCAAGAGACCCAGTACTTC; CDR3 protein: CASSNRDYPFQETQYF
V gene: TRBV5-1; D gene: TRBD1; clone size: .; J gene: TRBJ1-2; CDR3 DNA: TGCGCCAGCAGCTTAGGGACAGGGTTCGGCTACACCTTC; CDR3 protein: CASSLGTGFGYTF